Given below is one T cell receptor (beta chain) in context. Its antigen is still unknown. Matching for age and sex applied to the controls, who were healthy donors. TEMRA cells were enriched by FACS, and CD4+ and CD8+ T cells were negatively isolated. The sample originates from a study of CD8 T cells in Susac syndrome. There are 14 residues in the CDR3. V was pared by 3 bases and J by 9 bases, with 8 bases of the junction left unmatched. CDR1 and CDR2 from the germline V gene are MDHEN and SYDVKM. RNA was extracted with the RNeasy kit, and a quantity of 0.5 to 1 ug was reverse transcribed using random hexamers. TCRdb itself ran the immunoSEQ multiplex PCR reads through MiXCR, one entry per CDR3 protein. Of fewer than 150,000 distinct CDR3 sequences listed, 94% were seen once; the top ten hold 0.27%. Study-wide results and caveats: The study recognized that the number of individuals in its TCR sequencing and HLA analysis was relatively small.

The source of this sequence is a human donor in good health. Sample: CD8+ T cells from PBMCs. The chain recombines TRBV28 with TRBJ2-1, with 7 bases lining up with TRBD1. CDR3 sequence: CASSLAAGGLEQFF. CDR3 in DNA: TGTGCCAGCAGTTTGGCGGCAGGGGGTCTTGAGCAGTTCTTC.